The TCR beta chain described here comes from a study of T-cell reconstitution after alpha-beta-depleted transplantation in children. The V gene end was trimmed by 6 bases and the J gene end by 1 base; junction bases not matched to a gene: 11. Germline V gene lookup returns CDR1 SQVTM and CDR2 ANQGSEA. This CDR3 region has 15 residues. Preparation of the TCRbeta library used unique molecular identifiers. TCRdb re-analysed the PCR reads in MiXCR, keeping a single row per CDR3 protein. This sample has some 500,000 distinct CDR3 sequences, with about a sixth found just once. This material consisted of PBMCs from the stem cell graft donor, taken from the stem cell graft. The TCR comes from a human donor who donated a stem cell graft to a child with acute lymphoblastic leukemia. The chain joins TRBV29-1 to TRBJ1-2, with 7 bases lining up with TRBD1. CDR3: CSVGDRDSINYGYTF. The DNA of the CDR3 is TGCAGCGTCGGGGACCGGGACAGCATTAACTATGGCTACACCTTC.